This record looks at one T cell receptor beta chain sequence and its context. Its antigen is unknown. The same CDR3 can be traced to other DNA sequences in this sample. The record originates from a study of PD-1 blockade in classical Hodgkin lymphoma. Study information: Patients received nivolumab 3 mg/kg intravenously every 2 weeks. Points from the study as a whole: What caused the repertoire differences, perhaps disease activity or prior therapy, remains undefined. Newly diagnosed patients had baseline TCR diversity that was reportedly lower than that of healthy donors. Newly diagnosed patients had diversity similar to the baseline diversity of complete responders.

Each patient relapsed following autologous stem cell transplantation, and prior brentuximab vedotin exposure differed. Sequenced by immunoSEQ multiplex PCR; TCRdb stores in-frame clones only, minus some. The sample holds 40,000 to 45,000 clones, about 77% seen once. V gave up 2 bases and J gave up 5 bases, with 9 bases separating them. The CDR3 contains 13 residues. Germline V gene data show CDR1 as MNHEY and CDR2 as SVGAGI. The clonotype comes from a human donor with classical Hodgkin lymphoma. Material: peripheral blood mononuclear cells (PBMCs), obtained at baseline. This chain joins TRBV6-5 and TRBJ1-1; D gene ambiguous. This CDR3 is CASSYGVRTEAFF. CDR3 DNA: TGTGCCAGCAGTTACGGGGTTAGGACTGAAGCTTTCTTT.